The T cell receptor beta chain described here comes from a study of low-dose radiotherapy and immunotherapy resistance in tumors. Study as a whole: Across 26 weeks, 13 Gy in total went to Cohort 2, delivered as 1 Gy per fraction every two weeks.

With TRAV- and TRBV-specific primers, first-strand cDNA was made, covering the alpha and beta chains. TCRs were put through 20 to 25 PCR cycles of amplification with Phusion. A constant-region primer and the V-primer adapter served as the primer pair. TCRdb re-called the reads through MiXCR, storing one row per CDR3 protein. The top ten hold 9.2% of the sample, which has about 39,000 distinct CDR3 sequences, roughly 20% seen once. Many counts were recorded for this clonotype. The CDR3 covers 17 residues. V lost 4 bases and J lost 9; bases outside the gene matches: 15. The germline V gene encodes CDR1 KGHSH and CDR2 LQKENI. Indicated time point: after trial treatment. Sample treatment: LDRT plus nivolumab, ipilimumab, low-dose cyclophosphamide and aspirin (RACIN trial).

This clonotype was sampled from a female donor with ovarian cancer. The J gene is TRBJ2-1, the V gene TRBV18, with 10 bases identical to TRBD2. Sequences were derived from PBMCs, sampled after low-dose radiotherapy plus immunotherapy. The CDR3 loop is CASSQGPLPSGRIEQFF. The CDR3 region has the DNA TGTGCCAGCTCACAGGGACCCCTGCCTAGCGGGAGAATTGAGCAGTTCTTC. Full variable domain (missing parts from reference TRBV18 and TRBJ2-1): NAGVMQNPRHLVRRRGQEARLRCSPMKGHSHVYWYRQLPEEGLKFMVYLQKENIIDESGMPKERFSAEFPKEGPSILRIQQVVRGDSAAYFCASSQGPLPSGRIEQFFGPGTRLTVL.